Below, 25 T cell receptor beta chains from the same sample are listed, as sequenced in a study of T-cell memory formation after mild COVID-19. In TCRdb, the 5' RACE reads were re-called with MiXCR into one record per CDR3 protein. The table has roughly 300,000 distinct CDR3 sequences, roughly 13% seen once. The sequenced material came from PBMCs or a T cell subset sorted from them (not recorded which). All receptors derive from a man in his late teens or twenties who had mild COVID-19 (a few samples of this study predate the infection). Cell type and time point are not known.

Many counts were recorded for this clonotype. The chain combines TRBV4-3 with TRBJ2-1; D remains unclear. The V end was cut by 0 bases, the J end by 8 bases, with 14 bases between. Germline V CDR1 and CDR2: LGHNA, YSLEER. The CDR3 has 15 residues. CDR3 in DNA: TGCGCCAGCAGCCAAGATGCCCACGGTGGCTATGAGCAGTTCTTC. Translating it yields CASSQDAHGGYEQFF.

This clonotype was detected many times. CDR3 region: CASSSSGGPERTDTQYF. CDR3 nucleotides: TGTGCCAGCAGCTCCTCGGGAGGGCCCGAACGCACAGATACGCAGTATTTT. This chain links TRBV5-8 with TRBJ2-3; TRBD2 agrees at 8 bases. The germline V gene has CDR1 SGHTS and CDR2 YDEGEE. The CDR3 is 17 amino acids. V dropped 3 bases and J dropped 1; count of bases not matched to a gene: 10.

This clonotype was observed at least ten times. The chain has TRBV7-2 and TRBJ1-1; tentatively, D is TRBD1 (6 bases). The CDR3 runs 14 residues. In germline, CDR1 is SGHTA, CDR2 FQGNSA. Trimming took off 4 bases at V and 8 bases at J, with 17 bases between the two ends. For the CDR3, the DNA is TGTGCCAGCAGCTCCTGGGGGGGCAGGGCGGAAGCTTTCTTT. It yields the protein CASSSWGGRAEAFF. Variable domain in full (rest from reference TRBV7-2 and TRBJ1-1): GAGVSQSPSNKVTEKGKDVELRCDPISGHTALYWYRQSLGQGLEFLIYFQGNSAPDKSGLPSDRFSAERTGGSVSTLTIQRTQQEDSAVYLCASSSWGGRAEAFFGQGTRLTVV.

The chain links TRBV6-7 to TRBJ2-3; D assignment may be TRBD1 or TRBD2 (6 bases each). TRBV6-7 is given ORF status, its function remaining uncertain. The CDR3 spans 16 residues. V lost 7 bases to trimming and J lost 4 bases, with 21 bases between them. In DNA, the CDR3 is TGTGCCAGCACCTACCTGGCGGGGACATCAGCAGATACGCAGTATTTT. Protein: CASTYLAGTSADTQYF.

The genes are TRBV15 and TRBJ1-6; 7 bases are a match to TRBD1. Looked up from germline, CDR1 is LNHNV and CDR2 is YYDKDF (reference sequence). The CDR3 is 14 residues long. The V and J ends lost 8 bases and 5 bases, in that order; junction bases with no gene match: 6. CDR3 in DNA: TGTGCCACCCAACCAGGGACAGATAATTCACCCCTCCACTTT. Encoded protein: CATQPGTDNSPLHF.

This clonotype was detected only a few times. V gene TRBV7-9 combines with J gene TRBJ1-2; 9 bases agree with TRBD1. Trimming removed 5 bases from V and 6 bases from J; junction bases left unmatched: 13. Germline V gene sequence: CDR1 SEHNR, CDR2 FQNEAQ (reference sequence). The CDR3 runs to 16 residues. The CDR3 here is CASSRTTGGLTDGYTF. The CDR3 DNA sequence: TGTGCCAGCAGCCGAACAACAGGGGGCTTGACGGATGGCTACACCTTC.

This clonotype has more than one count but fewer than ten. V gene TRBV25-1 combines with J gene TRBJ2-7; the D gene is possibly TRBD2 (6 bases). The CDR3 runs 12 residues. Germline values: CDR1 MGHDK, CDR2 SYGVNS. V was trimmed by 6 bases and J by 3 bases, leaving 9 bases between them. CDR3 protein: CASSGGFYEQYF. The CDR3 DNA sequence: TGTGCCAGCAGCGGGGGTTTCTACGAGCAGTACTTC.

Remarks on this clonotype: At one end the junction does not follow the germline gene, possibly because of a read error. V usage is TRBV5-6 and J usage is TRBJ2-1, with D possibly being TRBD2 (5 bases). The CDR3 has 18 amino acids. The V gene's germline CDR1 is SGHDT and CDR2 YYEEEE. CDR3 coding DNA: TGTGCCAGCAGCGAGGCATACGCGGGTCGGAGCTCCTCCAATGAGCAGTTCTTC. The encoded protein is CASSEAYAGRSSSNEQFF.

This clonotype came up a few times. The chain links TRBV6-1 to TRBJ1-1, with 10 bases lining up with TRBD1. V dropped 4 bases and J dropped 3; count of bases not matched to a gene: 2. CDR1 MNHNS and CDR2 SASEGT come from the germline V gene. The CDR3 runs 14 residues. CDR3 in amino acids: CASSVDRGDTEAFF. For the CDR3, the DNA is TGTGCCAGCAGTGTGGACAGGGGGGACACTGAAGCTTTCTTT.

This clonotype was counted between two and nine times. DNA of the CDR3: TGTGCCAGCAGCGAGACTAGCGGGGTGATAGATACGCAGTATTTT. Its translation: CASSETSGVIDTQYF. The chain uses TRBV7-3 and TRBJ2-3; 11 nucleotides line up with TRBD2. The germline V gene has CDR1 SGHTA and CDR2 FQGTGA. V dropped 5 bases and J dropped 5; count of bases not matched to a gene: 6. The CDR3 is 15 amino acids.

The V gene is TRBV7-2, the J gene TRBJ1-2; D is unclear. Trimming left V 5 bases short and J 4 bases short, with 14 bases between. The CDR3 has 14 amino acids. Germline V lookup: CDR1 SGHTA, CDR2 FQGNSA. CDR3 nucleotide sequence: TGTGCCAGCAGCCTCAACGGGGTTAGCTATGGCTACACCTTC. It yields the protein CASSLNGVSYGYTF.

This clonotype was recorded many times. The rearrangement joins TRBV7-9 to TRBJ2-1; D is unclear. The CDR3 has 11 amino acids. Per the germline V gene, CDR1 is SEHNR and CDR2 is FQNEAQ (reference sequence). V was shortened by 5 bases and J by 6 bases, with 5 bases between the two germline ends. The CDR3 sequence: CASSRSNEQFF. For the CDR3, the DNA is TGTGCCAGCAGCAGAAGCAATGAGCAGTTCTTC.

The V call is TRBV27, the J call TRBJ2-5; D not certain. This CDR3 comprises 11 residues. Germline CDR1 MNHEY, CDR2 SMNVEV (reference sequence). The V gene lost 8 bases and the J gene lost 1 base, with 5 bases spanning the gap. CDR3 DNA sequence: TGTGCCAGCCCCACCCAAGAGACCCAGTACTTC. Its translation: CASPTQETQYF.

This rearrangement joins TRBV20-1 to TRBJ2-7, with 9 bases fitting TRBD1. Germline V gene lookup returns CDR1 DFQATT and CDR2 SNEGSKA (reference sequence). The CDR3 is 13 residues long. The V gene end was trimmed by 4 bases and the J gene end by 2 bases; junction bases not matched to a gene: 3. CDR3 coding DNA: TGCAGTGCTATCGGACAGGGGACCTACGAGCAGTACGTC. It encodes CSAIGQGTYEQYV.

CDR3 DNA: TGTGCCAGCAGCTCCCTTAGTATAACCGGACTACTAGGTACAGATACGCAGTATTTT. The encoded protein is CASSSLSITGLLGTDTQYF. The V and J genes are TRBV7-2 and TRBJ2-3, with D tentatively TRBD2 (6 bases). V was cut by 4 bases and J by 3 bases, with 26 bases left in between. Germline V gives CDR1 SGHTA, CDR2 FQGNSA. CDR3 length equals 19 residues.

This clonotype was seen only a few times. V is TRBV5-4 and J is TRBJ1-2, with TRBD1 matching over 7 bases. This CDR3 has 14 amino acids. The V segment lost 0 bases and the J segment 4 bases; nucleotides outside the gene matches: 3. The germline CDR1 and CDR2 sequences are SGHNT and YYREEE (reference sequence). The CDR3 nucleotides read TGTGCCAGCAGCTTGGAACGGGACAGCTATGGCTACACCTTC. This codes for CASSLERDSYGYTF.

The CDR3 sequence: CSARPQGSHNSPLHF. The CDR3, as DNA: TGCAGTGCTAGACCCCAGGGGAGCCATAATTCACCCCTCCACTTT. V gene TRBV20-1 combines with J gene TRBJ1-6, with D possibly matching TRBD1 (6 bases). The CDR3 has 15 residues. CDR1 is DFQATT and CDR2 is SNEGSKA in the germline V gene (reference sequence). V gave up 2 bases and J gave up 5 bases, with 13 bases separating them.

This CDR3 is CASSLGAYSYNEQFF. Written as DNA, the CDR3 is TGTGCCAGCAGCTTGGGTGCTTACTCCTACAATGAGCAGTTCTTC. The chain is built from TRBV5-6 and TRBJ2-1; D unclear. Looked up from germline, CDR1 is SGHDT and CDR2 is YYEEEE. The CDR3 spans 15 residues. V was shortened by 0 bases and J by 0 bases, with 7 bases between the two germline ends.

This clonotype has just a few counts. J is TRBJ2-3 and V is TRBV7-3; either TRBD1 or TRBD2 may supply D (5 bases each). CDR3 length: 15 amino acids. The V gene lost 1 base and the J gene lost 1 base, with 9 bases spanning the gap. CDR1 and CDR2 from the germline V gene are SGHTA and FQGTGA. The CDR3 nucleotides read TGTGCCAGCAGCTTAATGCGAGGGGGCACAGATACGCAGTATTTT. It yields the protein CASSLMRGGTDTQYF.

This clonotype has only a few counts. V gene TRBV5-1 combines with J gene TRBJ1-2; possible D gene TRBD1, 6 bases. This CDR3 comprises 14 residues. CDR1 is SGHRS and CDR2 is YFSETQ in the germline V gene. With 0 bases removed from V and 5 bases from J, the gap between germline ends came to 11 bases. The CDR3 bases are TGCGCCAGCAGCTTGGACAGGGCGGTATATGGCTACACCTTC. Translation gives CASSLDRAVYGYTF.

This clonotype was counted at least ten times. The chain combines TRBV12-3 or TRBV12-4 with TRBJ2-3, with D maybe TRBD1 (5 bases). V was shortened by 6 bases and J by 8 bases, with 12 bases between the two germline ends. The CDR3 covers 12 residues. The CDR3 sequence is CASRAGHGTQYF. DNA for the CDR3: TGTGCCAGCAGGGCAGGGCACGGTACGCAGTATTTT.

Only a few counts were recorded for this clonotype. The V call is TRBV4-3, the J call TRBJ2-1, with TRBD2 as a possible D gene (5 bases). Germline loops: CDR1 LGHNA, CDR2 YSLEER. Deletions cut 7 bases from V and 8 bases from J, with 21 bases between. The CDR3 loop spans 15 amino acids. This CDR3 reads CASTLYYNGGDEQFF. As DNA, the CDR3 is TGCGCCAGCACATTATATTACAACGGAGGCGATGAGCAGTTCTTC.

This clonotype was observed many times. The gene calls are TRBV15 and TRBJ2-5; 9 bases map to TRBD2. This CDR3 comprises 14 residues. Germline V gene data show CDR1 as LNHNV and CDR2 as YYDKDF (reference sequence). Germline trimming cut 0 bases from V and 5 bases from J; bases unmatched to any gene: 1. CDR3 DNA: TGTGCCACCAGCAGAGATCTAGCGGGGGAGACCCAGTACTTC. Amino acids: CATSRDLAGETQYF.

The V call is TRBV10-1, the J call TRBJ1-4, with a possible D match to TRBD1 (6 bases). Trimming took off 2 bases at V and 8 bases at J, with 9 bases between the two ends. CDR3 length: 13 amino acids. Per germline, CDR1 WNHNN and CDR2 SYGVQD (reference sequence). CDR3 nucleotides: TGCGCCAGCAGTGAGGAGGGGACAGAAAAACTGTTTTTT. Translation: CASSEEGTEKLFF.

This clonotype was recorded at least ten times. This rearrangement joins TRBV14 to TRBJ2-7, with D perhaps given as TRBD1 or TRBD2 (5 bases each). Germline CDR1 reads SGHDN; CDR2 reads FVKESK. This CDR3 region has 13 residues. Trimming shortened V by 4 bases and J by 2 bases, and 9 bases separated the two germline ends. CDR3 coding DNA: TGTGCCAGCAGCCTCGGGGCTCCCTACGAGCAGTACTTC. Translating gives CASSLGAPYEQYF.